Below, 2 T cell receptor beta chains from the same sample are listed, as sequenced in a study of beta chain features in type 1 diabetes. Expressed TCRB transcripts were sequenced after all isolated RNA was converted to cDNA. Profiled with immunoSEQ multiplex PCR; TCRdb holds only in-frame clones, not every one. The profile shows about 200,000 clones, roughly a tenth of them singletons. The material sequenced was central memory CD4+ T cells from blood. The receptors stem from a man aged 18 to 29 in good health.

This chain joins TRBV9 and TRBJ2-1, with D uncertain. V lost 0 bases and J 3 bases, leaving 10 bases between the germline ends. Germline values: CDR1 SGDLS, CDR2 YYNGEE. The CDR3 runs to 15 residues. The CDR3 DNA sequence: TGTGCCAGCAGCGTAGGTGGGAATTACTACAATGAGCAGTTCTTC. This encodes CASSVGGNYYNEQFF.

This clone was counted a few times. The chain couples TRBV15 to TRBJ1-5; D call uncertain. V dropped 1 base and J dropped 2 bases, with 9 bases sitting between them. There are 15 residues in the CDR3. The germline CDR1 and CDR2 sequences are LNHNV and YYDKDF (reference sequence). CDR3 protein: CATSRGGTGNQPQHF. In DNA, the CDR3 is TGTGCCACCAGCAGAGGTGGTACGGGCAATCAGCCCCAGCATTTT.